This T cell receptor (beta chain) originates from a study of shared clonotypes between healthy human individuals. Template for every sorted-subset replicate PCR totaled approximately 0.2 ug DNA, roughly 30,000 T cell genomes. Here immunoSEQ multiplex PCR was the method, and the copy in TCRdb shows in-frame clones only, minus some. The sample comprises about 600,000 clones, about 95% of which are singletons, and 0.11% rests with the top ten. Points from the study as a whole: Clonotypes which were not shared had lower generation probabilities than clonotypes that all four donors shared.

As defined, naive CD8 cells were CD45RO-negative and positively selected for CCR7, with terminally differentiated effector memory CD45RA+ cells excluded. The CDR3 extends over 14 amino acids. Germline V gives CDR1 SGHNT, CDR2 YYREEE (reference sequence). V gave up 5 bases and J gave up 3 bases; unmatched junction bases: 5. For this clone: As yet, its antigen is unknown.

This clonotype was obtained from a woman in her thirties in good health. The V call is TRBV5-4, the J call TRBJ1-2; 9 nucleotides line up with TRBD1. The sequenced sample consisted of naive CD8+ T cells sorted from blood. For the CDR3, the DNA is TGTGCCAGCAGGTACACAGGGGGCGACTATGGCTACACCTTC. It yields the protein CASRYTGGDYGYTF.